This TCR beta chain is from a study of blood T cells in healthy people across ages. Trimming cost V 5 bases and J 7 bases, with 12 bases left between them. This CDR3 is built from 12 residues. Then a second PCR, running about 6 to 11 cycles, was carried out with a sample-barcoded 5' primer and a J-beta primer mix. TCRdb called the 5' RACE reads again in MiXCR, with one record for every CDR3 protein. Here the sample spans about 810,000 distinct CDR3 sequences, roughly 34% being singletons. The TCR was taken from a man aged 18-30 years in good health. J is TRBJ2-7 and V is TRBV12-3 or TRBV12-4, with unresolved D. The sequenced material came from blood. CDR3 nucleotides: TGTGCCAGCAGTCCCGGTTCTAGTGAGCAGTACTTC. It encodes CASSPGSSEQYF.